These T cell receptor beta chains were read from a single sample in a study of CD8 T cells in ankylosing spondylitis. Each CDR3 protein is one row after TCRdb ran MiXCR on the 5' RACE reads. The table shows hundreds of thousands of distinct CDR3 sequences, with about an eighth occurring only once. The sequencing sample was made of blood, either unsorted or a sorted T cell fraction (not recorded which). Source of these receptors: a male donor with ankylosing spondylitis. Both conserved end residues are part of each CDR3. D genes are given only for firm matches. The size of a clone is reported for some rows only, either as once, few or many, or as a class for expanded clones.

D gene	CDR3 length	clone size	V gene	J gene	CDR3 DNA	CDR3 protein
NA	12	many	TRBV12-3/TRBV12-4	TRBJ2-7	TGTGCCAGCAGGGGAGAATCCCACGAGCAGTACTTC	CASRGESHEQYF
TRBD2	17	NA	TRBV9	TRBJ2-1	TGTGCCAGCAGCGCCCAAGGGTCGGACGGGGGGGCAAATGAGCAGTTCTTC	CASSAQGSDGGANEQFF
NA	13	NA	TRBV15	TRBJ1-1	TGTGCCACCAGCAGAGTAGCCAGGGCACAAGCTTTCTTT	CATSRVARAQAFF
NA	12	NA	TRBV2	TRBJ2-5	TGTGCCAGCAAAGGGACAAAAGAGACCCAGTACTTC	CASKGTKETQYF
TRBD1	13	many	TRBV20-1	TRBJ1-5	TGCAGTGCTAGGGACAGGGGTCGGCAGCCCCAGCATTTT	CSARDRGRQPQHF
TRBD1	16	few	TRBV7-2	TRBJ2-3	TGTGCCAGCAGCTTTTGGGGGGCAGGGGGCTCGGATACGCAGTATTTT	CASSFWGAGGSDTQYF
NA	15	many	TRBV7-2	TRBJ2-5	TGTGCCAGCAGCTTAGATGTTCGAAGGGGAGAGACCCAGTACTTC	CASSLDVRRGETQYF
NA	16	few	TRBV5-1	TRBJ2-1	TGCGCCAGCAGCTTGGGCGCAGCCCCAGACTACAATGAGCAGTTCTTC	CASSLGAAPDYNEQFF
NA	13	few	TRBV20-1	TRBJ2-7	TGCAGTGCTAAGAGGGAGGTCCTCTACGAGCAGTACTTC	CSAKREVLYEQYF
NA	13	many	TRBV4-1	TRBJ1-6	TGCGCCAGCAGCCAAGATTTTTATTCACCCCTCCACTTT	CASSQDFYSPLHF
TRBD1	14	NA	TRBV7-6	TRBJ2-7	TGTGCCAGCAGCAACCCGGGACAGCCTCTACGACGGTACTTC	CASSNPGQPLRRYF
NA	13	many	TRBV7-2	TRBJ2-3	TGTGCCAGCAGCTTTCTAACCCGAGATACGCAGTATTTT	CASSFLTRDTQYF
TRBD2	15	NA	TRBV10-3	TRBJ2-1	TGTGCCATCAGTGGACTAGCGGGAGACTACAATGAGCAGTTCTTC	CAISGLAGDYNEQFF
TRBD1	14	few	TRBV5-1	TRBJ2-5	TGCGCCAGCAGCTTTGGACAGGCGCAGGAGACCCAGTACTTC	CASSFGQAQETQYF
TRBD2	15	many	TRBV20-1	TRBJ2-1	TGCAGTGCTAGCCCTGCCCTAGCGGGAGTCTATGAGCAGTTCTTC	CSASPALAGVYEQFF
TRBD2	17	few	TRBV18	TRBJ2-1	TGTGCCAGCTCACCGCAGACTAGCGGGGGTGCCTACAATGAGCAGTTCTTC	CASSPQTSGGAYNEQFF
NA	13	few	TRBV12-3/TRBV12-4	TRBJ1-5	TGTGCCACCAGGGGAGATGGCAATCAGCCCCAGCATTTT	CATRGDGNQPQHF
TRBD1	15	few	TRBV20-1	TRBJ1-4	TGCAGTGCTAGAGATCCGGGGACAGGGAATGAAAAACTGTTTTTT	CSARDPGTGNEKLFF
NA	14	few	TRBV7-6	TRBJ2-4	TGTGCCAGCAGCTTAGGCGGGGACTCGAACATTCAGTACTTC	CASSLGGDSNIQYF
NA	16	few	TRBV4-3	TRBJ2-3	TGCGCCAGCAGCCAAGAGGTATCAGGGCTCACAGATACGCAGTATTTT	CASSQEVSGLTDTQYF
NA	16	many	TRBV7-2	TRBJ2-5	TGTGCCAGCAGCCACCTACTGGGTGAGGGCCAAGAGACCCAGTACTTC	CASSHLLGEGQETQYF
NA	12	few	TRBV10-3	TRBJ2-7	TGTGCCGTTGGCAGGAGTAACTACGAGCAGTACTTC	CAVGRSNYEQYF